These 19 T cell receptor beta chains share one sample of origin, sequenced in a study of regulatory T cells in long-lasting Graves disease. Arm-PCR of CDR3 regions with iRepertoire HTBI primers generated TCR beta libraries. Each CDR3 protein is one row after TCRdb ran MiXCR on the multiplex PCR reads. This table has about 520,000 distinct CDR3 sequences, 12% appearing once. Time point described: newly diagnosed GD, antithyroid drugs for less than 3 months. TCR sequences were obtained from RNA taken from PBMCs. This sample also belongs to another study, concerning T cells in Graves' hyperthyroidism and ophthalmopathy.

The sequences come from peripheral blood mononuclear cells (PBMCs), collected at new diagnosis, from a patient treated with antithyroid drugs. The receptor set was obtained from a woman aged 25 to 39 with Graves disease.

The DNA for the CDR3 is TGTGCCAGTAGGCGGGCGGGAAGTAGCGAGCAGTACTTC. Its protein product is CASRRAGSSEQYF. This chain links TRBV19 with TRBJ2-7, with D possibly being TRBD2 (6 bases). V shed 6 bases and J shed 6 bases, with 15 bases lying between them. This CDR3 region has 13 residues. Germline CDR1 reads LNHDA; CDR2 reads SQIVND (reference sequence).

This clonotype appeared a single time. This probably arose from a read error, given a far larger clone one base away. This chain uses TRBV11-3 with TRBJ2-1; D is unclear. This CDR3 spans 13 amino acids. CDR1 is SGHNT and CDR2 is YENEEA in the germline V gene. The CDR3 loop reads CASSPRSRNEQLF. The CDR3 DNA follows: TGTGCCAGCAGCCCCCGGTCCAGGAATGAGCAGCTCTTC.

The rearrangement joins TRBV18 to TRBJ2-7; possibly TRBD2 for D (6 bases). This CDR3 comprises 15 residues. The V end was cut by 0 bases, the J end by 3 bases, with 12 bases between. Germline CDR1 KGHSH, CDR2 LQKENI. The CDR3 DNA reads TGTGCCAGCTCACCACCGCTAGGTAGCGGCTACGAGCAGTACTTC. Its translation: CASSPPLGSGYEQYF.

This clonotype was observed a handful of times. The chain couples TRBV7-9 to TRBJ2-2; D is perhaps TRBD1 (6 bases). Per the germline V gene, CDR1 is SEHNR and CDR2 is FQNEAQ (reference sequence). V lost 5 bases to trimming and J lost 4 bases, with 17 bases between them. This CDR3 is built from 16 residues. The CDR3 DNA reads TGTGCCAGCAGCCCCGTGTCCGAAGGGGGCACCGGGGAGCTGTTTTTT. Encoded protein: CASSPVSEGGTGELFF.

This clonotype was picked up many times. This chain links TRBV2 with TRBJ2-3, with a possible D match to TRBD1 (6 bases). Germline values: CDR1 SNHLY, CDR2 FYNNEI. The V and J ends lost 5 bases and 5 bases respectively, with 11 bases between them. CDR3 size: 13 residues. CDR3 amino acids: CASSPGVGDTQYF. Here the CDR3 DNA reads TGTGCCAGCAGTCCAGGGGTGGGAGATACGCAGTATTTT.

Note on this clonotype: This may be a read error, as it is one base from a much larger clone. The conserved phenylalanine or tryptophan normally closing the CDR3 is absent here, so this likely arose from a read error. This chain connects TRBV28 to TRBJ1-2; D is uncertain. Trimming took 3 bases from V and 0 from J, leaving 14 bases between them. CDR3 length equals 16 residues. Looked up from germline, CDR1 is MDHEN and CDR2 is SYDVKM. The CDR3, as DNA: TGTGCCAGCAGTTTTTTGGTCCCAACACCTAACTATGGCTACACCTCC. It is translated as CASSFLVPTPNYGYTS.

This clonotype was counted ten times or more. The chain joins TRBV11-2 to TRBJ2-7; 11 nucleotides match TRBD2. J gave up 3 bases and V 0 bases, and 7 bases lay outside the gene matches. Per germline, CDR1 SGHAT and CDR2 FQNNGV. This CDR3 region has 17 residues. CDR3 in amino acids: CASSLEPGTSGFYEQYF. The CDR3 nucleotides are TGTGCCAGCAGCTTAGAGCCCGGGACTAGCGGTTTCTACGAGCAGTACTTC.

This clonotype was seen ten or more times. The J gene is TRBJ2-7, the V gene TRBV11-2; 7 nucleotides match TRBD2. There are 16 residues in the CDR3. Germline-derived CDR1 and CDR2 are SGHAT and FQNNGV. J lost 0 bases, V lost 2 bases, and 7 bases had no gene match. CDR3 loop: CASSLISGWSSYEQYF. Written as DNA, the CDR3 is TGTGCCAGCAGCTTAATTAGCGGGTGGAGCTCCTACGAGCAGTACTTC.

This clonotype was recorded many times. At one end the junction does not follow the germline gene, possibly because of a read error. The rearrangement uses TRBV6-1 and TRBJ2-5, with D perhaps matching TRBD2 (7 bases). The CDR3 spans 13 residues. In germline, CDR1 is MNHNS, CDR2 SASEGT. The CDR3 DNA follows: TGTGCCAGCTTTTCCGGGGGGCAAGAAACCCAGTACTTC. Its protein product is CASFSGGQETQYF.

This clonotype was observed a handful of times. This chain links TRBV28 with TRBJ2-6; no reliable D call. Trimming stripped 5 bases from V and 2 bases from J, with 22 bases between. This CDR3 contains 19 residues. CDR1 and CDR2 from the germline V gene are MDHEN and SYDVKM. CDR3 coding DNA: TGTGCCAGCAGTCCCTTACCCAAATTTCAGGCCACTGGGGCCAACGTCCTGACTTTC. It encodes CASSPLPKFQATGANVLTF.

V and J are TRBV20-1 and TRBJ2-7; D might be TRBD1 or TRBD2, each matching 7 bases. Germline loops: CDR1 DFQATT, CDR2 SNEGSKA (reference sequence). The CDR3 totals 15 residues. V gave up 2 bases and J gave up 0 bases, with 14 bases separating them. The CDR3 nucleotides read TGCAGTGCTAGAAAAGGGGGGGACAGCTCCTACGAGCAGTACTTC. Protein sequence: CSARKGGDSSYEQYF.

This clonotype was counted ten times or more. The chain carries TRBV6-9 and TRBJ2-1; the D gene is possibly TRBD2 (6 bases). Germline CDR1 MNHGY, CDR2 SVAAGI. CDR3 size: 16 residues. The germline V and J ends were trimmed by 6 bases and 0 bases, with 15 bases remaining between them. The CDR3 protein is CASRSQRAYSYNEQFF. The CDR3 region has the DNA TGTGCCAGCAGAAGCCAGCGGGCTTACTCCTACAATGAGCAGTTCTTC.

At least ten counts were recorded for this clonotype. The genes are TRBV20-1 and TRBJ2-3, with 8 bases that match TRBD1. Germline loops: CDR1 DFQATT, CDR2 SNEGSKA (reference sequence). This CDR3 has 16 residues. Trimming removed 1 base from V and 10 bases from J; junction bases left unmatched: 16. The CDR3 DNA reads as TGCAGTGCTAGAGGGGAGGACAGGGCCACTAAGGCGGCGCAGTATTTT. Translating gives CSARGEDRATKAAQYF.

There are many counts of this clonotype. The chain uses TRBV18 and TRBJ2-7; unclear D gene. This CDR3 comprises 14 residues. The germline gives CDR1 KGHSH, CDR2 LQKENI. Trimming stripped 3 bases from V and 3 bases from J, with 12 bases between. In DNA form, the CDR3 reads TGTGCCAGCTCACCTCGCGGACCCTTCTACGAGCAGTACTTC. It codes for CASSPRGPFYEQYF. Full variable domain (outside the CDR3, taken from reference TRBV18 and TRBJ2-7): NAGVMQNPRHLVRRRGQEARLRCSPMKGHSHVYWYRQLPEEGLKFMVYLQKENIIDESGMPKERFSAEFPKEGPSILRIQQVVRGDSAAYFCASSPRGPFYEQYFGPGTRLTVT.

As regards this clonotype: A far larger clone is one nucleotide away, so this likely arose from a read error. The chain links TRBV11-2 to TRBJ2-4, with 11 positions matching TRBD2. The CDR3 runs to 16 residues. Germline V gene sequence: CDR1 SGHAT, CDR2 FQNNGV. With V trimmed by 6 bases and J by 7 bases, 11 bases remained unmatched. The CDR3 region is CASRELAGGLRNIQYF. The CDR3 coding sequence is TGTGCCAGCAGAGAGCTAGCGGGAGGCCTGAGGAACATTCAGTACTTC.

This chain uses TRBV5-1 with TRBJ2-4; 7 bases agree with TRBD2. The CDR3 runs to 15 residues. V trimming: 2 bases; J trimming: 12 bases; junction bases outside the gene matches: 14. The V gene's germline CDR1 is SGHRS and CDR2 YFSETQ. The CDR3 DNA follows: TGCGCCAGCAGCTTTAGCGGGTTGTTCAACGGAGGTCAGTACTTC. As protein: CASSFSGLFNGGQYF. Complete variable domain (other parts from reference TRBV5-1 and TRBJ2-4): KAGVTQTPRYLIKTRGQQVTLSCSPISGHRSVSWYQQTPGQGLQFLFEYFSETQRNKGNFPGRFSGRQFSNSRSEMNVSTLELGDSALYLCASSFSGLFNGGQYFGAGTRLSVL.

The table lists this clonotype with many counts. The genes are TRBV27 and TRBJ1-1; unclear D gene. The V end was cut by 6 bases, the J end by 0 bases, with 11 bases between. The germline gives CDR1 MNHEY, CDR2 SMNVEV (reference sequence). The CDR3 covers 14 residues. CDR3 DNA sequence: TGTGCCAGCAGAAACGGGATATTGAACACTGAAGCTTTCTTT. Protein product: CASRNGILNTEAFF.

This clonotype was seen ten or more times. The V gene is TRBV7-2, the J gene TRBJ2-5, with D possibly matching TRBD2 (6 bases). Per germline, CDR1 SGHTA and CDR2 FQGNSA. This CDR3 is built from 14 residues. The V end lost 6 bases, the J end lost 5 bases, and 16 bases lay between the germline ends. CDR3 nucleotide sequence: TGTGCCAGCAGTTATAGCGGCCCCGGGGAGACCCAGTACTTC. It is translated as CASSYSGPGETQYF.

This clonotype has at least ten counts. CDR3 DNA sequence: TGTGCCAGCAAAACGAATTTGAACACTGAAGCTTTCTTT. This gives the protein CASKTNLNTEAFF. The V gene is TRBV11-1, the J gene TRBJ1-1, with D unresolved. The CDR3 consists of 13 residues. The ends were cut back, 7 bases at V and 0 bases at J, with 9 bases in the middle. Germline V gene lookup returns CDR1 SGHAT and CDR2 FQDESV (reference sequence).